This T cell receptor (beta chain) appears in the sequencing data of a study of cytomegalovirus exposure and HLA in healthy donors (dated by TCRdb to 2015 to 2018). Looking at the study overall: An earlier analysis of roughly 570 of the donors reported 276 Gb of sequence data and 95 million to 130 million unique TCR beta sequences obtained from some 170 million T cells. An early release covering roughly 640 HLA-typed donors comprised 250 to 350 gigabases of sequencing data and roughly 86 million unique TCR sequences. The genetic ancestry cluster associated with self-reported Caucasian donors included about four fifths of the 300 to 450 genotyped donors. The study aimed to test whether cataloging public T cell receptors could reveal signatures of past pathogen exposure. Using immunosequencing, the study profiled T cell repertoires from 666 subjects and related those repertoires to cytomegalovirus serostatus. Besides the first cohort of approximately 670 subjects, a separate validation cohort made up of roughly 120 different subjects was used. The study combined high-throughput TCR immunosequencing, statistical association of individual TCRs with disease status, and machine learning to predict cytomegalovirus infection status. A later analysis re-examined previously published TCR beta repertoires from 610 or so donors and added high-resolution HLA genotyping to investigate patterns of TCR occurrence. The later analysis used no new phenotypic data to find candidate immune exposures, relying instead on TCR beta sequences and their occurrence across donors. In an earlier analysis of roughly 540 of the donors, high-throughput TCR beta sequencing was used to judge whether each TCR beta V gene segment behaved as functional or pseudogenic. Donor age, sex, ethnicity and CMV serostatus were compiled together with the repertoire data. Genome-wide SNP genotypes for about 65% of the roughly 700 donors were used in a later genetic analysis, which treated that subset as a discovery cohort. All discovery cohort repertoires had been generated using a single sequencing platform. HLA typing covered class I and class II loci at four-digit resolution. The number of donors typed differed by locus, with about 620-630 for A, B, C, DRB1 and DQB1, roughly 520 for DQA1, 600 to 610 for DPA1, and 450 to 480 for DPB1. Several DR-DQ haplotypes were handled as single units for association and clustering, since linkage in the cohort was strong. Among about 390 genotyped donors of the cohort, an average of roughly 240,000 unique TCR beta nucleotide sequences were sequenced per donor, around 20% of them non-productive. Results the study describes overall, beyond this receptor: The authors suggested that the approach could potentially be generalized to other disease states and immunological phenotypes. Some IMGT-functional V segments, including TRBV6-2 and TRBV6-3, could not be distinguished by the 87-base-pair reads and were therefore excluded. A total of 150 to 200 TCR beta chains were listed by the study as associated with cytomegalovirus. Correlated functional status among segregating V segments might reflect linkage disequilibrium, but an unknown experimental factor could not be ruled out. A cluster of highly shared sequence variants was judged likely to represent a technical artifact of the sequencing pipeline. The only immune exposure information available for the cohort was CMV serostatus. Cytomegalovirus status was reported to be diagnosed by the classifier with high specificity and sensitivity in both the original and validation cohorts. A later analysis found that most CMV-associated TCR beta chains appeared HLA-restricted, with HLA associations seemingly driven largely by CMV exposure. Because counts were too low, about 15 rarely observed V segments, including chromosome 9 orphons, were left out of the earlier analysis of 587 of the donors. Presence/absence analyses assumed roughly uniform sequencing depth across donors, an assumption that may not hold. At a false discovery rate of 0.05, a later analysis linked fewer than 20,000 TCR beta sequences to specific HLA alleles. In a later analysis, HLA-associated TCR beta chains showed more clonal expansion and lower generation probabilities than non-associated chains that were equally common. In vitro tests confirmed that a few of the cytomegalovirus-associated TCR beta chains recognize cytomegalovirus antigens. Strong co-occurrence of HLA alleles, especially DR and DQ, made assigning TCR associations to individual alleles difficult. Most TCR sequences were seen in very few donors, while some public TCRs were found in many individuals. Because HLA typing was missing for some donors at each locus, association tests included only the typed subset. According to a later genetic analysis, donors in an Asian-associated ancestry cluster had fewer N-insertions in productive TCRs than the approximately 670-donor mean. V-gene and J-gene trimming of TCR beta chains was associated with a missense DCLRE1C variant in a later genetic analysis, and the association was replicated in an independent cohort. A further reported finding was that TCR beta sequences accurately predicted the HLA-A and HLA-B alleles for most subjects in the first cohort. A later analysis found that TCR association rates varied across HLA loci, with DRB1 alleles showing the most associated TCRs and HLA-C alleles the fewest. Broadly in line with IMGT annotations, most TCR beta V segments showed up in productive rearrangements about 87% or about 30% of the time in an earlier analysis of roughly 590 of the donors. A later analysis reported that several top co-occurrence clusters appeared linked to parvovirus B19, influenza, CMV and Epstein-Barr virus. This cohort had only TCR beta chains sequenced, and the lack of alpha or paired-chain data limited which features could be detected.

The CDR3 starts with the cysteine, ends with the phenylalanine, and has 13 residues. Only the CDR3 DNA is retained, 39 bases long and in frame from the first base. CDR1 and CDR2, looked up from the germline V gene, are MDHEN and SYDVKM. V is shortened by 6 bases, J by 7 bases, and the region joining them spans 15 bases. In total, just over 650 healthy bone marrow donors made up the cohort. All cohort members were sampled while nominally healthy, although unrecorded immune exposures were likely present. The donor tested CMV seropositive, placing the donor among the roughly 300 seropositive members of the cohort. A peripheral blood sample was provided by each donor, and peripheral blood mononuclear cells were used for TCR beta sequencing. Genomic DNA was extracted from the blood cell samples with the Qiagen DNeasy Blood Extraction Kit. To prepare the library, the immunoSEQ multiplex PCR assay was applied. For the multiplex PCR, a mixture combining 60 forward primers for TCR Vbeta segments and 13 reverse primers for TCR Jbeta segments was used. The CDR3 region of rearranged TCR beta genes was amplified from genomic DNA by a multiplex PCR assay. Amplified TCR beta libraries were sequenced as 87-base-pair reads on the Illumina HiSeq System. As for the authors' bioinformatics: A later analysis counted tens of millions of unique TCR beta chains across the 500 to 850 repertoires, and some 11 million of these chains were shared by at least two donors. Raw reads were error-corrected and collapsed into unique sequences with a nearest-neighbor algorithm that merged closely related sequences to remove PCR and sequencing errors. CDR3 sequences were aligned to IMGT reference sequences to assign V, D and J gene segments. Each retained sequence needed at least a six-nucleotide match to both a V gene segment and a J gene segment. A rearrangement was called productive if the CDR3 had no stop codons and remained in frame with V and J, and every other rearrangement was called non-productive. CDR3 was defined by IMGT convention, running from the second conserved V-encoded cysteine to the conserved J-encoded phenylalanine. In an earlier analysis of 587 of the donors, sequences lacking an unambiguous match to a single V gene segment were excluded. In an earlier analysis of about 590 of the donors, a V segment was called functional when productive rearrangements were above 56.7%, and segregating when the standard deviation between donors exceeded 5%. A statistical classification framework was built for diagnosing cytomegalovirus status from the catalog of TCR beta chain sequences. V and J gene assignment, in a later analysis, came from comparing TCR nucleotide sequences with IMGT/GENE-DB human TR gene sequences. A later analysis assigned CDR3 sequences and most-parsimonious VDJ recombination scenarios with the TCRdist pipeline. In a later analysis, every TCR beta chain was defined by the combination of its CDR3 amino acid sequence and its V-gene family, and reads without a unique V-gene family were dropped. To address suspected cross-contamination and a sequencing artifact, a later analysis removed 592 highly shared, low-generation-probability nucleotide sequences. For each public chain, a later analysis derived a clonal expansion index from normalized ranks of inferred template counts within each repertoire. In a later analysis, generation probabilities were computed with a VDJ recombination model fitted to out-of-frame rearrangements, and the resulting probabilities were checked against IGoR. Hypergeometric tests were used in a later analysis to score TCR-TCR, TCR-HLA and TCR-CMV co-occurrence, with a repertoire-size bias correction applied to the TCR pairs. A later analysis estimated false discovery rates by permuting HLA or CMV assignments 20 times. In a later analysis, co-occurring TCRs were grouped using DBSCAN, and TCRdist sequence similarity was added for clustering within HLA-allele-positive subsets. For co-occurrence clustering, repertoires with fewer than 30,000 or more than 120,000 public chains were excluded, along with about five repertoires with anomalous nucleotide sharing. Held by TCRdb, this immuneACCESS table contains in-frame sequences only and omits some clones. Under half of the omission traces to an unresolved V gene where checked; the cause of the rest is unknown. V and J calls plus clone size are reproduced from that table; the DNA served to infer D and trimming. The sample table records around 92,000 clones; approximately 74% of these occur just once. The ten largest make up 3% of the sample.

Comments on this clone: Its antigen specificity is not known. Base-call qualities are not available, and no considerably larger clone is one nucleotide away.

The receptor chain draws on TRBV28 and TRBJ1-2; the D region possibly corresponds to TRBD1 (5 bases align). This receptor was identified in a female donor in good health and CMV-seropositive. The specimen sequenced was PBMCs. In nucleotide form, the sequence is TGTGCCAGCAGACGAACCGGGGGGGTTGGCTACACCTTC. This translates into CASRRTGGVGYTF.